Detailed here is one TCR beta chain. Its antigen is unidentified. The method was immunoSEQ multiplex PCR; TCRdb's version includes in-frame clones alone and lacks a portion of them. This table has approximately 2.4 million clones, nearly 97% appearing once. This specimen belongs to a study of shared clonotypes between healthy human individuals. The study's findings and limits: When compared with the clonotypes that were shared by all four sorted-subset donors, the non-shared clonotypes turned out to have lower generation probabilities.

J gave up 6 bases and V 5 bases, and 10 bases lay outside the gene matches. Germline V CDR1 and CDR2: LNHDA, SQIVND (reference sequence). This CDR3 has 15 residues. The receptor was derived from a man younger than 35 in good health. Material for sequencing was naive CD4+ T cells sorted from blood. Subset reported: CD45RA+ positively selected. The rearrangement links TRBV19 to TRBJ2-1, with TRBD2 identical over 7 bases. The CDR3 region is CASSLTRTSGNEQFF. The CDR3 DNA sequence: TGTGCCAGTAGTCTAACCCGGACTAGTGGCAATGAGCAGTTCTTC. The whole variable domain, remainder taken from reference TRBV19 and TRBJ2-1, is DGGITQSPKYLFRKEGQNVTLSCEQNLNHDAMYWYRQDPGQGLRLIYYSQIVNDFQKGDIAEGYSVSREKKESFPLTVTSAQKNPTAFYLCASSLTRTSGNEQFFGPGTRLTVL.